This TCR beta chain came from a study of cytomegalovirus exposure and HLA in healthy donors. Study-wide points: Earlier findings revealed that most TCR beta V segments proved productive either about 87% or about 30% of the time. Only CMV serostatus was available as immune exposure information.

A remark on this clone: Its specificity is unknown.

PCR employed 60 Vbeta and 13 Jbeta primers. Some clones are missing from TCRdb's copy, which holds only in-frame ones; the method was immunoSEQ multiplex PCR. The sample holds roughly 160,000 clones, about 80% seen once. From germline, CDR1 is MGHRA and CDR2 YSYEKL. The V and J ends lost 0 bases and 0 bases respectively, with 9 bases between them. CDR3 length: 15 residues. This chain connects TRBV4-1 to TRBJ2-7, with D perhaps matching TRBD2 (6 bases). Sequenced sample: PBMCs. The receptor comes from a man younger than 45 in good health and CMV-seronegative. The CDR3 here is CASSQDLGGSYEQYF. The CDR3 nucleotides are TGCGCCAGCAGCCAAGATCTGGGGGGCTCCTACGAGCAGTACTTC.